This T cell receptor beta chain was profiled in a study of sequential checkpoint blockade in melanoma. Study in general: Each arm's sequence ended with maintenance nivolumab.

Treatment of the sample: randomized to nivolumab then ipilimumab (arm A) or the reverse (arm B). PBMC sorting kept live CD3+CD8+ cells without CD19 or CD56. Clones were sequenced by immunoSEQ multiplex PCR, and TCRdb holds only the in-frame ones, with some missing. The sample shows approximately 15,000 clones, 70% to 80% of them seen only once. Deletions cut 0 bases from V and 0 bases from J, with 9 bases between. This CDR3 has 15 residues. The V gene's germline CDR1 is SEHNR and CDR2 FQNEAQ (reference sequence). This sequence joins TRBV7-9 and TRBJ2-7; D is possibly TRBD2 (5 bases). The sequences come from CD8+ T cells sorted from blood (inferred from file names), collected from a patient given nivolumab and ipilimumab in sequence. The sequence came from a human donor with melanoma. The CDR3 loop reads CASSLAAGISYEQYF. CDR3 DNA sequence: TGTGCCAGCAGCTTAGCGGCCGGGATCTCCTACGAGCAGTACTTC.